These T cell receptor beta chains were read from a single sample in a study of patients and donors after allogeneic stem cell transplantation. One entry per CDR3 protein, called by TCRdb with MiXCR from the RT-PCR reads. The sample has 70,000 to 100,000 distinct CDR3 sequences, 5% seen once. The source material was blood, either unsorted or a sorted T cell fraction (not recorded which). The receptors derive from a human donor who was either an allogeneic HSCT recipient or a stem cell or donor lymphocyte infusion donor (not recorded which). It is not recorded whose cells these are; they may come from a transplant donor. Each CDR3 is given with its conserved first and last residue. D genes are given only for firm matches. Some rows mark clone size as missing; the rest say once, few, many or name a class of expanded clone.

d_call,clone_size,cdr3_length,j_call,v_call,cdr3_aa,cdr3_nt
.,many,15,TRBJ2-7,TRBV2,CASSEDETLPREQYF,TGTGCCAGCAGTGAAGATGAGACCCTCCCAAGAGAGCAGTACTTC
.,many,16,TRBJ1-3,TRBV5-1,CASSLASADSGNTIYF,TGCGCCAGCAGCTTGGCCTCGGCAGACTCTGGAAACACCATATATTTT
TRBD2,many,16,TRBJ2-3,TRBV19,CASSIRLAGYTDTQYF,TGTGCCAGTAGTATAAGACTAGCGGGTTACACAGATACGCAGTATTTT
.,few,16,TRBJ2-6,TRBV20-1,CRCRISSHSGANVLTF,TGCAGATGTAGAATCTCGTCGCACTCTGGGGCCAACGTCCTGACTTTC
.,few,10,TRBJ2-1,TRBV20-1,CSAGRDKQFF,TGCAGTGCTGGCCGGGACAAGCAGTTCTTC
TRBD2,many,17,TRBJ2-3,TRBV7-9,CASSSPPRLAGGDTQYF,TGTGCCAGCAGCTCACCGCCCCGGCTAGCGGGAGGAGATACGCAGTATTTT
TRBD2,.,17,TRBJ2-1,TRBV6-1,CASSPPLAGGRDNEQFF,TGTGCCAGCAGTCCCCCGCTAGCGGGGGGACGTGACAATGAGCAGTTCTTC
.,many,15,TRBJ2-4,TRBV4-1,CASRQGRQSKNIQYF,TGCGCCAGCAGGCAAGGTCGACAGTCCAAAAACATTCAGTACTTC
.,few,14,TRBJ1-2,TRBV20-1,CSARAWRDWNGYTF,TGCAGTGCTAGAGCATGGAGGGACTGGAATGGCTACACCTTC
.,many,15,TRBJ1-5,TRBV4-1,CASSQGPGRDTPQHF,TGCGCCAGCAGCCAAGGGCCGGGGCGCGATACGCCCCAGCATTTT
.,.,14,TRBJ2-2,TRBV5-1,CASSLETNTGELFF,TGCGCCAGCAGCTTGGAGACGAACACCGGGGAGCTGTTTTTT
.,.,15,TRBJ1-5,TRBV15,CATSRDRQPYQPQHF,TGTGCCACCAGCAGAGATCGGCAGCCCTATCAGCCCCAGCATTTT
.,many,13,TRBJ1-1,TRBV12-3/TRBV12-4,CASSPGSFTEAFF,TGTGCCAGCAGTCCTGGGTCATTCACTGAAGCTTTCTTT
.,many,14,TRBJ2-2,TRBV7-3,CASSPPWGPGELFF,TGTGCCAGCAGCCCCCCGTGGGGACCCGGGGAGCTGTTTTTT
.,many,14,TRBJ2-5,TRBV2,CASMGIGGTKTQYF,TGTGCCAGCATGGGGATTGGGGGGACGAAGACCCAGTACTTC
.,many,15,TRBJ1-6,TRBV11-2,CASSPEGRRNSPLHF,TGTGCCAGCAGCCCCGAGGGACGGCGGAATTCACCCCTCCACTTT
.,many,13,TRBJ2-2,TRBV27,CASSIRGIGELFF,TGTGCCAGCAGTATTAGGGGGATCGGGGAGCTGTTTTTT
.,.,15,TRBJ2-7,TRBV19,CASSARPGRIYEQYF,TGTGCCAGTAGTGCCCGACCCGGGAGAATCTACGAGCAGTACTTC
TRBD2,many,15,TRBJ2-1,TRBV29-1,CSVRTSGGPYNEQFF,TGCAGCGTGAGGACTAGCGGAGGACCCTACAATGAGCAGTTCTTC
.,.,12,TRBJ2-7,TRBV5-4,CASSQDSYEQYF,TGTGCCAGCAGCCAGGACAGCTACGAGCAGTACTTC
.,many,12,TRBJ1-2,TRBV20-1,CSAAGGDYGYTF,TGCAGTGCCGCCGGCGGTGACTATGGCTACACCTTC
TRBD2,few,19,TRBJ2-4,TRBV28,CASSLGQREVLTDRNIQYF,TGTGCCAGCAGTTTAGGGCAGCGGGAGGTTTTAACCGATAGAAACATTCAGTACTTC
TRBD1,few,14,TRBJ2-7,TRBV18,CASSPGTGPYEQYF,TGTGCCAGCTCACCTGGGACAGGACCTTACGAGCAGTACTTC
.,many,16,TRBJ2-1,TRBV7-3,CASSLSQAGKGNKQFF,TGTGCCAGCAGCTTATCCCAAGCGGGCAAGGGCAATAAGCAGTTCTTC
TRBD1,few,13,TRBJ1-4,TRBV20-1,CSALSGTGQKLFF,TGCAGTGCTCTCTCTGGGACAGGGCAAAAACTGTTTTTT
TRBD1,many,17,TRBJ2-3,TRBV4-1,CASSKMWGTGETDTQYF,TGCGCCAGCAGCAAAATGTGGGGGACAGGGGAAACAGATACGCAGTATTTT
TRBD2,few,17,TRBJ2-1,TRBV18,CASSRSGAGGSYNEQFF,TGTGCCAGCTCCCGAAGTGGAGCGGGAGGGTCCTACAATGAGCAGTTCTTC
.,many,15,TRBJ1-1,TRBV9,CASSVGWGMNTEAFF,TGTGCCAGCAGCGTAGGTTGGGGAATGAACACTGAAGCTTTCTTT
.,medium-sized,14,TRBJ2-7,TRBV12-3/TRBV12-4,CASSLGPKSYEQYF,TGTGCCAGCAGTTTAGGACCGAAGTCCTACGAGCAGTACTTC
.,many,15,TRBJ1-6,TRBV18,CASSPPRNYNSPLHF,TGTGCCAGCTCACCACCGCGAAACTATAATTCACCCCTCCACTTT
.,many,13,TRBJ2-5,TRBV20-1,CSATRRGQETQYF,TGCAGTGCCACTAGGAGGGGGCAAGAGACCCAGTACTTC
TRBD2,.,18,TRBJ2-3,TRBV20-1,CSAGRLAGGPGGTDTQYF,TGCAGTGCGGGTAGACTGGCGGGGGGGCCGGGGGGCACAGATACGCAGTATTTT